One sample yielded the 25 T cell receptor beta chains listed below, sequenced in a study of T cell responses to AZD1222 COVID-19 vaccine. Here immunoSEQ multiplex PCR was the method, and the copy in TCRdb shows in-frame clones only, minus some. The sample yields 50,000 to 65,000 clones, approximately 86% seen once. Source: peripheral blood, taken 28 days after the second AZD1222 dose. All receptors derive from an adult who received the AZD1222 COVID-19 vaccine.

The V gene is TRBV18, the J gene TRBJ1-1; no reliable D call. Germline assignment: CDR1 KGHSH and CDR2 LQKENI. V was cut by 3 bases and J by 4 bases, with 9 bases left in between. The CDR3 contains 13 residues. Written as DNA, the CDR3 is TGTGCCAGCTCACCCGGGCCGGGCACTGAAGCTTTCTTT. It codes for CASSPGPGTEAFF.

This chain uses TRBV28 with TRBJ2-3; 8 positions match TRBD1. CDR3 length: 15 residues. Trimming removed 6 bases from V and 2 bases from J; junction bases left unmatched: 7. Germline assignment: CDR1 MDHEN and CDR2 SYDVKM. The CDR3 reads CASSSGQGYTDTQYF. The CDR3 bases are TGTGCCAGCAGCTCAGGACAGGGCTACACAGATACGCAGTATTTT.

J is TRBJ1-6 and V is TRBV6-6, with 11 bases lining up with TRBD1. The CDR3 consists of 17 residues. The germline gives CDR1 MNHNY, CDR2 SVGAGI (reference sequence). The V gene end was trimmed by 5 bases and the J gene end by 8 bases; junction bases not matched to a gene: 11. The DNA for the CDR3 is TGTGCCAGCAGTCCCCAGGGACAGGGGGTAAATTATTCACCCCTCCACTTT. Amino acid sequence: CASSPQGQGVNYSPLHF.

The rearrangement joins TRBV2 to TRBJ2-7, with D unclear. Trimming took 2 bases from V and 3 from J, leaving 5 bases between them. The CDR3 totals 12 residues. CDR1 is SNHLY and CDR2 is FYNNEI in the germline V gene. CDR3 region: CASSEQIYEQYF. As DNA, the CDR3 is TGTGCCAGCAGTGAACAGATCTACGAGCAGTACTTC.

V and J are TRBV28 and TRBJ2-6, with D unclear. This CDR3 region has 15 residues. The V end lost 6 bases, the J end lost 4 bases, and 13 bases lay between the germline ends. Germline CDR1 reads MDHEN; CDR2 reads SYDVKM. The CDR3 nucleotides read TGTGCCAGCAGCCGAATTGGGTTAGGGGCCAACGTCCTGACTTTC. Translating it yields CASSRIGLGANVLTF.

The CDR3 protein is CSVGRNTEAFF. The CDR3 DNA sequence: TGCAGCGTTGGAAGGAACACTGAAGCTTTCTTT. The genes are TRBV29-1 and TRBJ1-1; no reliable D call. The CDR3 totals 11 residues. Trimming removed 4 bases from V and 1 base from J, with 4 bases in between. The germline V gene has CDR1 SQVTM and CDR2 ANQGSEA.

The J gene is TRBJ2-7, the V gene TRBV3-1 (or the pseudogene TRBV3-2); tentative D call: TRBD1 (5 bases). The CDR3 length is 13 residues. The germline V gene has CDR1 LGHDT and CDR2 YNNKEL (reference sequence). With 8 bases removed from V and 2 bases from J, the gap between germline ends came to 13 bases. CDR3 bases: TGTGCCAGCGAGAAGGGGCCTACCTACGAGCAGTACTTC. The encoded protein is CASEKGPTYEQYF.

The rearrangement joins TRBV4-2 to TRBJ2-5, with TRBD2 matching over 9 bases. The junction had 10 bases not matched to a gene; V was cut back by 0 bases and J by 5 bases. The CDR3 length is 17 residues. The germline V gene has CDR1 LGHNA and CDR2 YNFKEQ. DNA of the CDR3: TGTGCCAGCAGCCAAGATCGGGCGGGAGGGCCGAGGGAGACCCAGTACTTC. Translated, it gives CASSQDRAGGPRETQYF.

The V gene is TRBV28, the J gene TRBJ1-5; 7 nucleotides match TRBD1. The CDR3 runs 14 residues. V lost 4 bases and J lost 7; bases outside the gene matches: 7. Per germline, CDR1 MDHEN and CDR2 SYDVKM. In DNA form, the CDR3 reads TGTGCCAGCAGTTCCGGACAGGTTCGGCAGCCCCAGCATTTT. Translated, it gives CASSSGQVRQPQHF.

V is TRBV27 and J is TRBJ2-3, with 7 bases lining up with TRBD1. The germline V gene has CDR1 MNHEY and CDR2 SMNVEV (reference sequence). This CDR3 is 16 amino acids long. V lost 7 bases, J lost 0 bases, and 10 bases stayed unmatched. CDR3 region: CASTPQTTGSTDTQYF. The CDR3 nucleotides are TGTGCCAGCACCCCCCAAACGACAGGGAGCACAGATACGCAGTATTTT.

The chain couples TRBV7-2 to TRBJ2-5; D is perhaps TRBD1 (7 bases). Trimming shortened V by 4 bases and J by 9 bases, and 21 bases separated the two germline ends. CDR3 length equals 15 residues. The germline CDR1 and CDR2 sequences are SGHTA and FQGNSA. The CDR3 bases are TGTGCCAGCAGCTACCATAGCGGACCAGGGGGGTCCCAGTACTTC. As protein: CASSYHSGPGGSQYF.

The V gene is TRBV28, the J gene TRBJ1-4; no clear D gene. The ends were cut back, 5 bases at V and 4 bases at J, with 11 bases in the middle. Germline V gene data show CDR1 as MDHEN and CDR2 as SYDVKM. CDR3 size: 14 residues. Written as DNA, the CDR3 is TGTGCCAGCAGTCCCGCAACCTTTAATGAAAAACTGTTTTTT. Its translation: CASSPATFNEKLFF.

The rearrangement joins TRBV6-1 to TRBJ1-6; D is undetermined. Germline CDR1 and CDR2: MNHNS and SASEGT. The CDR3 is 15 residues long. Trimming cost V 2 bases and J 7 bases, with 12 bases left between them. This CDR3 is CASSESTLRNSPLHF. The CDR3 bases are TGTGCCAGCAGTGAATCGACCCTCAGGAATTCACCCCTCCACTTT.

The chain employs TRBV7-3 and TRBJ2-2; no reliable D call. The CDR3 loop spans 16 amino acids. The germline V gene has CDR1 SGHTA and CDR2 FQGTGA. Trimming cost V 7 bases and J 2 bases, with 17 bases left between them. The CDR3 reads CASTSIGLPNTGELFF. In DNA form, the CDR3 reads TGTGCCAGCACCTCTATTGGCCTACCAAACACCGGGGAGCTGTTTTTT.

The J gene is TRBJ2-2, the V gene TRBV4-1; 11 bases map to TRBD2. Losses at the gene ends were 8 bases for V and 6 bases for J; bases not matched to a gene: 8. Germline V CDR1 and CDR2: MGHRA, YSYEKL. The CDR3 contains 15 residues. This chain's CDR3 is CASSIAGGFPGELFF. In nucleotides, the CDR3 is TGCGCCAGCTCAATAGCGGGAGGGTTTCCCGGGGAGCTGTTTTTT.

This clone appeared a single time. The chain recombines TRBV12-3 or TRBV12-4 with TRBJ1-2; 9 nucleotides agree with TRBD1. V lost 5 bases, J lost 3 bases, and 1 base stayed unmatched. The CDR3 length is 13 residues. The CDR3 here is CASSRDRDYGYTF. CDR3 bases: TGTGCCAGCAGTCGGGACAGGGACTATGGCTACACCTTC.

This chain joins TRBV7-2 and TRBJ2-3, with 8 bases aligning to TRBD1. The V gene end was trimmed by 1 base and the J gene end by 0 bases; junction bases not matched to a gene: 6. The CDR3 has 17 amino acids. The germline gives CDR1 SGHTA, CDR2 FQGNSA. The CDR3 coding sequence is TGTGCCAGCAGCTTAGTGCGACAGGGGTTTAGCACAGATACGCAGTATTTT. Protein sequence: CASSLVRQGFSTDTQYF.

V is TRBV5-4 and J is TRBJ2-3, with 12 bases matching TRBD2. The CDR3 loop spans 18 amino acids. After removal of 4 bases from V and 1 base from J, the junction contained 10 bases not matched to a gene. The germline CDR1 and CDR2 sequences are SGHNT and YYREEE (reference sequence). The DNA for the CDR3 is TGTGCCAGCAGCATCGCCCTAGCGGGAGGGGGGCGCACAGATACGCAGTATTTT. Translating gives CASSIALAGGGRTDTQYF.

CDR3 in DNA: TGCGCCAGCAGCGCCGAACTAGCGGGGGCCTACAATGAGCAGTTCTTC. This gives the protein CASSAELAGAYNEQFF. The chain employs TRBV5-1 and TRBJ2-1, with 11 bases matching TRBD2. Germline values: CDR1 SGHRS, CDR2 YFSETQ. The J segment lost 2 bases and the V segment lost 4 bases, leaving 5 bases of the junction unmatched. The CDR3 runs to 16 residues.

The chain uses TRBV11-2 and TRBJ2-7, with 15 bases aligning to TRBD2. J gave up 6 bases and V 5 bases, and 2 bases lay outside the gene matches. The CDR3 runs to 14 residues. Germline-derived CDR1 and CDR2 are SGHAT and FQNNGV. CDR3 residues: CASSRGLAGGEQYF. CDR3 coding DNA: TGTGCCAGCAGCCGGGGACTAGCGGGAGGCGAGCAGTACTTC.

CDR3 sequence: CASTARTGGVVTGELFF. CDR3 DNA: TGTGCCAGCACCGCAAGGACAGGGGGTGTTGTCACCGGGGAGCTGTTTTTT. The chain couples TRBV28 to TRBJ2-2; TRBD1 matches 10 bases. CDR3 length: 17 amino acids. The trim removed 7 bases at V and 4 bases at J, leaving 12 bases unmatched. Germline V gene sequence: CDR1 MDHEN, CDR2 SYDVKM.

To note about this clone: At the DNA level, this CDR3 is encoded by other sequences in the same sample as well. The chain recombines TRBV5-1 with TRBJ2-5; possible D gene TRBD2, 7 bases. V lost 4 bases and J lost 4, with 8 bases in between. CDR1 SGHRS and CDR2 YFSETQ come from the germline V gene. The CDR3 has 12 residues. The CDR3, as DNA: TGCGCCAGCAGCAGGGGGGGAGAGACCCAGTACTTC. Translation: CASSRGGETQYF. Based on the CDR3 plus reference TRBV5-1 and TRBJ2-5, the full variable domain is KAGVTQTPRYLIKTRGQQVTLSCSPISGHRSVSWYQQTPGQGLQFLFEYFSETQRNKGNFPGRFSGRQFSNSRSEMNVSTLELGDSALYLCASSRGGETQYFGPGTRLLVL.

This clone was picked up a small number of times. The chain couples TRBV29-1 to TRBJ2-1; TRBD2 matches 11 bases. V gave up 7 bases and J gave up 6 bases; unmatched junction bases: 2. Germline CDR1 and CDR2: SQVTM and ANQGSEA. The CDR3 has 12 residues. The CDR3 DNA reads TGCAGCGCCGGGACTAGCGGCAATGAGCAGTTCTTC. This encodes CSAGTSGNEQFF.

This sequence joins TRBV9 and TRBJ2-3; D might be TRBD1 (5 bases). Germline V lookup: CDR1 SGDLS, CDR2 YYNGEE. The V end was cut by 6 bases, the J end by 4 bases, with 12 bases between. This CDR3 comprises 13 residues. The CDR3 DNA sequence: TGTGCCAGCAAGGGGCCTGCCGCAGATACGCAGTATTTT. It translates to CASKGPAADTQYF.

J is TRBJ2-7 and V is TRBV18, with 7 nucleotides matching TRBD1. After removal of 4 bases from V and 4 bases from J, the junction contained 10 bases not matched to a gene. Germline lookup yields CDR1 KGHSH and CDR2 LQKENI. The CDR3 sequence is 15 residues long. The CDR3 protein is CASSRGQDSWYEQYF. In DNA, the CDR3 is TGTGCCAGCTCACGAGGACAGGACTCGTGGTACGAGCAGTACTTC. The full variable domain, rest sourced from reference TRBV18 and TRBJ2-7, is NAGVMQNPRHLVRRRGQEARLRCSPMKGHSHVYWYRQLPEEGLKFMVYLQKENIIDESGMPKERFSAEFPKEGPSILRIQQVVRGDSAAYFCASSRGQDSWYEQYFGPGTRLTVT.